Shown below are 3 T cell receptor beta chains from a single sample sequenced in a study of OX40 agonist ivuxolimab in advanced cancers. Sequencing used immunoSEQ multiplex PCR; TCRdb keeps in-frame clones, though not all of them. The sample consists of 55,000 to 70,000 clones, 75% to 90% of them appearing once. The specimen comprised CD4+ or CD8+ T cells sorted from blood, sampled in a trial of the OX40 agonist ivuxolimab. These receptors originate from an adult with an advanced solid tumor such as melanoma, head and neck, liver or kidney cancer.

The V and J genes are TRBV9 and TRBJ2-1; D may be TRBD2 (6 bases). There are 16 residues in the CDR3. V was pared by 3 bases and J by 1 base, with 14 bases between. Germline CDR1 and CDR2: SGDLS and YYNGEE. The CDR3 region has the DNA TGTGCCAGCAGCGCCGTAGCGGCTTTGTCCTACAATGAGCAGTTCTTC. This translates into CASSAVAALSYNEQFF.

The chain combines TRBV6-1 with TRBJ1-2; 8 bases are a match to TRBD1. CDR1 is MNHNS and CDR2 is SASEGT in the germline V gene. This CDR3 has 14 amino acids. V gave up 1 base and J gave up 9 bases; unmatched junction bases: 7. The CDR3 DNA is TGTGCCAGCAGTGAAGTGGACAGGGAAAGCAGCTACACCTTC. This codes for CASSEVDRESSYTF.

The V gene is TRBV5-1, the J gene TRBJ2-3, with TRBD2 matching over 9 bases. V lost 8 bases and J lost 0; bases outside the gene matches: 4. This CDR3 is 14 amino acids long. Germline CDR1 is SGHRS and CDR2 is YFSETQ. The CDR3 spells CASLAGESTDTQYF. For the CDR3, the DNA is TGCGCCAGTTTAGCGGGGGAGAGCACAGATACGCAGTATTTT.